These 30 T cell receptor beta chains came from one sample sequenced in a study of control samples from healthy donors and cancer patients. Assay used: immunoSEQ multiplex PCR; TCRdb lists only in-frame clones, some missing. Of 40,000 to 50,000 clones in the sample, around 94% were seen once. Input material: blood. These receptor sequences come from a man aged 55 to 70 in good health.

The V call is TRBV7-3, the J call TRBJ1-1; D not resolved. This CDR3 is built from 12 residues. Trimming removed 1 base from V and 4 bases from J, with 4 bases in between. Germline values: CDR1 SGHTA, CDR2 FQGTGA. The CDR3 nucleotides read TGTGCCAGCAGCTTAAGGGGCACTGAAGCTTTCTTT. Residues: CASSLRGTEAFF.

The chain combines TRBV28 with TRBJ2-7; 8 nucleotides agree with TRBD2. This CDR3 spans 13 amino acids. CDR1 is MDHEN, CDR2 SYDVKM, per germline. Germline trimming cut 7 bases from V and 3 bases from J; bases unmatched to any gene: 5. The CDR3 reads CASTPGGGYEQYF. CDR3 DNA sequence: TGTGCCAGCACCCCGGGGGGGGGCTACGAGCAGTACTTC. Based on the CDR3 plus reference TRBV28 and TRBJ2-7, the full variable domain is DVKVTQSSRYLVKRTGEKVFLECVQDMDHENMFWYRQDPGLGLRLIYFSYDVKMKEKGDIPEGYSVSREKKERFSLILESASTNQTSMYLCASTPGGGYEQYFGPGTRLTVT.

This chain connects TRBV12-3 or TRBV12-4 to TRBJ1-2; D gene uncertain. This CDR3 has 13 residues. The V end was cut by 1 base, the J end by 8 bases, with 11 bases between. The CDR3 spells CASSLGASGGYTF. CDR3 in DNA: TGTGCCAGCAGTTTAGGGGCCTCGGGAGGCTACACCTTC.

The chain combines TRBV5-1 with TRBJ1-2, with TRBD1 matching 10 bases. Germline values: CDR1 SGHRS, CDR2 YFSETQ. Trimming cost V 4 bases and J 2 bases; bases outside gene matches: 2. The CDR3 consists of 14 residues. CDR3 DNA sequence: TGCGCCAGCAGCCCGGGACAGGGGAACTATGGCTACACCTTC. Translation: CASSPGQGNYGYTF. Based on the CDR3 plus reference TRBV5-1 and TRBJ1-2, the full variable domain is KAGVTQTPRYLIKTRGQQVTLSCSPISGHRSVSWYQQTPGQGLQFLFEYFSETQRNKGNFPGRFSGRQFSNSRSEMNVSTLELGDSALYLCASSPGQGNYGYTFGSGTRLTVV.

This clone was detected only once. The chain joins TRBV6-1 to TRBJ1-1; D call uncertain. Trimming removed 1 base from V and 0 bases from J, with 9 bases in between. CDR1 MNHNS and CDR2 SASEGT come from the germline V gene. CDR3 length equals 15 residues. CDR3 coding DNA: TGTGCCAGCAGTGAAGGAACAGTCATGAACACTGAAGCTTTCTTT. Residues: CASSEGTVMNTEAFF.

V and J are TRBV18 and TRBJ1-1; D is possibly TRBD1 (5 bases). Between the trimmed V and J ends, which lost 0 bases and 5 bases, there was a span of 13 bases. The germline V gene encodes CDR1 KGHSH and CDR2 LQKENI. CDR3 length equals 15 residues. The CDR3 DNA follows: TGTGCCAGCTCACCACCGTCCCACGGGGGGACTGAAGCTTTCTTT. Amino acid sequence: CASSPPSHGGTEAFF. Complete variable domain (other parts from reference TRBV18 and TRBJ1-1): NAGVMQNPRHLVRRRGQEARLRCSPMKGHSHVYWYRQLPEEGLKFMVYLQKENIIDESGMPKERFSAEFPKEGPSILRIQQVVRGDSAAYFCASSPPSHGGTEAFFGQGTRLTVV.

The V and J genes are TRBV4-1 and TRBJ2-7; maybe TRBD2 (5 bases). V was shortened by 0 bases and J by 7 bases, with 13 bases between the two germline ends. The CDR3 length is 14 residues. Germline CDR1 is MGHRA and CDR2 is YSYEKL. As DNA, the CDR3 is TGCGCCAGCAGCCAAGAAACCCTACTAGGGGAGCAGTACTTC. Translated: CASSQETLLGEQYF.

The chain links TRBV18 to TRBJ2-4; D is undetermined. This CDR3 is 14 amino acids long. From germline, CDR1 is KGHSH and CDR2 LQKENI. V was shortened by 0 bases and J by 8 bases, with 11 bases between the two germline ends. CDR3 sequence reads: CASSPPSLKDIQYF. CDR3 coding DNA: TGTGCCAGCTCACCACCGTCCCTCAAGGACATTCAGTACTTC.

This clone was counted once. The chain links TRBV19 to TRBJ2-7; the D gene is possibly TRBD2 (6 bases). The germline CDR1 and CDR2 sequences are LNHDA and SQIVND (reference sequence). Trimming removed 3 bases at V and 3 bases at J, with 9 bases between. CDR3 length equals 13 residues. CDR3 sequence reads: CASSMGLNYEQYF. Written as DNA, the CDR3 is TGTGCCAGTAGTATGGGACTTAACTACGAGCAGTACTTC.

The V and J genes are TRBV19 and TRBJ1-5, with D unresolved. Germline-derived CDR1 and CDR2 are LNHDA and SQIVND (reference sequence). The CDR3 length is 15 residues. The V end lost 7 bases, the J end lost 2 bases, and 15 bases lay between the germline ends. This chain's CDR3 is CASNPAGGGNQPQHF. CDR3 DNA sequence: TGTGCCAGTAATCCAGCAGGTGGGGGCAATCAGCCCCAGCATTTT.

The chain has TRBV27 and TRBJ1-2; D gene uncertain. Germline V gene lookup returns CDR1 MNHEY and CDR2 SMNVEV (reference sequence). Between the trimmed V and J ends, which lost 0 bases and 4 bases, there was a span of 21 bases. The CDR3 length is 18 residues. CDR3 bases: TGTGCCAGCAGTTTATCAAGGTCCGTTCCCGGTTCTTCCTATGGCTACACCTTC. Translating it yields CASSLSRSVPGSSYGYTF.

The chain recombines TRBV30 with TRBJ1-1; possibly TRBD1 for D (6 bases). From germline, CDR1 is GTSNPN and CDR2 SVGIG (reference sequence). The CDR3 spans 14 residues. The ends were cut back, 3 bases at V and 5 bases at J, with 16 bases in the middle. CDR3 coding DNA: TGTGCCTGGAGGCTTACAGGGATGATTACTGAAGCTTTCTTT. Amino acids: CAWRLTGMITEAFF.

This rearrangement joins TRBV11-2 to TRBJ2-1; maybe TRBD1 (5 bases). V was shortened by 6 bases and J by 3 bases, with 15 bases between the two germline ends. Looked up from germline, CDR1 is SGHAT and CDR2 is FQNNGV. This CDR3 is built from 15 residues. The DNA of the CDR3 is TGTGCCAGCAGATATTGGACATCAATCTACAATGAGCAGTTCTTC. Translating it yields CASRYWTSIYNEQFF.

The chain employs TRBV19 and TRBJ1-5, with 7 bases matching TRBD1. The V gene end was trimmed by 5 bases and the J gene end by 4 bases; junction bases not matched to a gene: 20. This CDR3 is built from 19 residues. The germline CDR1 and CDR2 sequences are LNHDA and SQIVND (reference sequence). CDR3 nucleotides: TGTGCCAGTAGTTCCCCGACAGGGATATCCCCCCTAGGGAATCAGCCCCAGCATTTT. Its translation is CASSSPTGISPLGNQPQHF.

The J gene is TRBJ1-2, the V gene TRBV11-1; unclear D gene. The CDR3 runs to 13 residues. CDR1 is SGHAT and CDR2 is FQDESV in the germline V gene (reference sequence). With 5 bases removed from V and 0 bases from J, the gap between germline ends came to 7 bases. The CDR3 loop is CASSHRTNYGYTF. DNA for the CDR3: TGTGCCAGCAGCCACCGGACTAACTATGGCTACACCTTC.

CDR3 in amino acids: CASSDRPGQGTETQYF. CDR3 DNA: TGCGCCAGCAGTGATCGACCGGGACAGGGTACCGAGACCCAGTACTTC. The chain employs TRBV10-1 and TRBJ2-5, with 9 positions matching TRBD1. Germline V gene lookup returns CDR1 WNHNN and CDR2 SYGVQD (reference sequence). Unmatched junction bases numbered 10, after V lost 3 bases and J lost 5 bases. There are 16 residues in the CDR3.

V and J are TRBV11-3 and TRBJ2-1; D possibly corresponds to TRBD2 (6 bases). The CDR3 contains 16 residues. Germline loops: CDR1 SGHNT, CDR2 YENEEA. The V and J ends lost 1 base and 3 bases respectively, with 13 bases between them. CDR3 nucleotides: TGTGCCAGCAGCTTAGCGTCCAGCGGGCTCTACAATGAGCAGTTCTTC. This gives the protein CASSLASSGLYNEQFF.

This chain joins TRBV7-2 and TRBJ2-7; 9 bases align to TRBD2. CDR1 SGHTA and CDR2 FQGNSA come from the germline V gene. Unmatched junction bases numbered 4, after V lost 3 bases and J lost 4 bases. There are 14 residues in the CDR3. This chain's CDR3 is CASSFLREGYEQYF. The CDR3 bases are TGTGCCAGCAGCTTTCTGCGGGAGGGGTACGAGCAGTACTTC. Supplemented by reference TRBV7-2 and TRBJ2-7, the full variable domain reads GAGVSQSPSNKVTEKGKDVELRCDPISGHTALYWYRQSLGQGLEFLIYFQGNSAPDKSGLPSDRFSAERTGGSVSTLTIQRTQQEDSAVYLCASSFLREGYEQYFGPGTRLTVT.

The CDR3: CASRVNTEAFF. Here the CDR3 DNA reads TGTGCCAGCAGGGTGAACACTGAAGCTTTCTTT. The V call is TRBV28, the J call TRBJ1-1; D ambiguous. The germline CDR1 and CDR2 sequences are MDHEN and SYDVKM. V was trimmed by 6 bases and J by 0 bases, leaving 2 bases between them. The CDR3 has 11 amino acids.

The genes are TRBV5-4 and TRBJ2-1, with D maybe TRBD1 (5 bases). The CDR3 consists of 12 residues. The germline gives CDR1 SGHNT, CDR2 YYREEE (reference sequence). Deletions cut 2 bases from V and 9 bases from J, with 9 bases between. CDR3: CASSFGQIEQFF. CDR3 bases: TGTGCCAGCAGCTTCGGACAAATTGAGCAGTTCTTC.

V is TRBV5-8 and J is TRBJ1-1; 8 bases agree with TRBD1. Germline V CDR1 and CDR2: SGHTS, YDEGEE. The CDR3 consists of 14 residues. Trimming removed 4 bases from V and 4 bases from J; junction bases left unmatched: 6. The CDR3 bases are TGTGCCAGCAGCAAACAGGGGGATATCACTGAAGCTTTCTTT. It codes for CASSKQGDITEAFF.

Written as DNA, the CDR3 is TGTGCCAGCAGTTCCGACGGGGGGATCCGTCAGCCCCAGCATTTT. Its protein product is CASSSDGGIRQPQHF. The chain carries TRBV27 and TRBJ1-5; a possible D gene is TRBD1 (5 bases). V lost 4 bases, J lost 6 bases, and 16 bases lay in between. The CDR3 is 15 residues long. Germline loops: CDR1 MNHEY, CDR2 SMNVEV (reference sequence).

The chain uses TRBV2 and TRBJ2-3; D might be TRBD2 (6 bases). Trimming cost V 0 bases and J 0 bases, with 13 bases left between them. Germline V gene sequence: CDR1 SNHLY, CDR2 FYNNEI. CDR3 length: 17 amino acids. CDR3 loop: CASSEAGRGPSTDTQYF. As DNA, the CDR3 is TGTGCCAGCAGTGAAGCGGGGCGGGGACCCAGCACAGATACGCAGTATTTT. Complete variable domain (other parts from reference TRBV2 and TRBJ2-3): EPEVTQTPSHQVTQMGQEVILRCVPISNHLYFYWYRQILGQKVEFLVSFYNNEISEKSEIFDDQFSVERPDGSNFTLKIRSTKLEDSAMYFCASSEAGRGPSTDTQYFGPGTRLTVL.

The rearrangement uses TRBV30 and TRBJ1-4; 7 positions agree with TRBD1. From germline, CDR1 is GTSNPN and CDR2 SVGIG (reference sequence). After removal of 0 bases from V and 7 bases from J, the junction contained 5 bases not matched to a gene. The length of the CDR3 is 14 residues. CDR3 amino acids: CAWSVSGQFEKLFF. The CDR3 bases are TGTGCCTGGAGTGTCTCGGGACAGTTTGAAAAACTGTTTTTT.

The rearrangement links TRBV11-2 to TRBJ2-5; tentatively, D is TRBD2 (5 bases). This CDR3 comprises 16 residues. Germline V gives CDR1 SGHAT, CDR2 FQNNGV. Trimming removed 4 bases at V and 3 bases at J, with 18 bases between. The CDR3 spells CASSSTRGYGKETQYF. The CDR3 coding sequence is TGTGCCAGCAGCTCTACTCGAGGGTATGGTAAAGAGACCCAGTACTTC.

DNA of the CDR3: TGTGCCAGCAGCCAAGATGGGTCAGCCTATGGCTACACCTTC. Its translation is CASSQDGSAYGYTF. The chain combines TRBV3-1 (or the pseudogene TRBV3-2) with TRBJ1-2, with D hard to call. There are 14 residues in the CDR3. Trimming shortened V by 0 bases and J by 4 bases, and 9 bases separated the two germline ends. In germline, CDR1 is LGHDT, CDR2 YNNKEL (reference sequence).

The rearrangement joins TRBV30 to TRBJ2-5, with D possibly TRBD2 on 5 matching bases. Per the germline V gene, CDR1 is GTSNPN and CDR2 is SVGIG (reference sequence). V was cut by 7 bases and J by 4 bases, with 13 bases left in between. The CDR3 runs 12 residues. CDR3 sequence (DNA): TGTGCCTCCCGGACGGACTCAGAGACCCAGTACTTC. It is translated as CASRTDSETQYF. Drawing the rest from reference TRBV30 and TRBJ2-5, the complete variable domain is SQTIHQWPATLVQPVGSPLSLECTVEGTSNPNLYWYRQAAGRGLQLLFYSVGIGQISSEVPQNLSASRPQDRQFILSSKKLLLSDSGFYLCASRTDSETQYFGPGTRLLVL.

This rearrangement joins TRBV24-1 to TRBJ2-7; tentatively, D is TRBD1 (5 bases). The CDR3 spans 16 residues. The germline gives CDR1 KGHDR, CDR2 SFDVKD. Trimming removed 3 bases at V and 2 bases at J, with 16 bases between. As DNA, the CDR3 is TGTGCCACCAGTGATGCTATGAAGGGGTTCCCCTACGAGCAGTACTTC. As protein: CATSDAMKGFPYEQYF.

This rearrangement joins TRBV5-6 to TRBJ2-7; no clear D. This CDR3 is built from 14 residues. Trimming stripped 0 bases from V and 2 bases from J, with 9 bases between. CDR1 is SGHDT, CDR2 YYEEEE, per germline. The CDR3 DNA reads TGTGCCAGCAGCTTGGCGTGGGCACCCTACGAGCAGTACTTC. Its translation: CASSLAWAPYEQYF.

The rearrangement links TRBV19 to TRBJ2-7, with 11 positions matching TRBD2. Per the germline V gene, CDR1 is LNHDA and CDR2 is SQIVND (reference sequence). The J segment lost 6 bases and the V segment lost 3 bases, leaving 7 bases of the junction unmatched. CDR3 length: 15 residues. The CDR3 DNA is TGTGCCAGTAGTATGAAACTAGCGGGAGTGGGCGAGCAGTACTTC. Translation: CASSMKLAGVGEQYF.